This is a list of T cell receptor beta chains from one sample in a study of shared T cell receptors in the human thymus. Sequencing used immunoSEQ multiplex PCR; TCRdb keeps in-frame clones, though not all of them. The table includes hundreds of thousands of clones, around 87% detected once. This sample was shared with a second study, whose subject was human thymus T cells.

The sample taken for sequencing was thymocytes. The origin of the receptors is a boy in the first two years of life with a congenital heart defect. Both conserved end residues are part of each CDR3. A D gene is named only where the DNA matches it firmly. Not all rows give a size; the values are once, few, many and, for expanded clones, a class.

few | TRBJ1-3 | TRBV28 | . | TGTGCCAGCAGGAGGGACAACTCTGGAAACACCATATATTTT | CASRRDNSGNTIYF
. | TRBJ2-7 | TRBV14 | TRBD2 | TGTGCCAGCAGCCAAGATCATAATAGCGGGAGGAGCTCCTACGAGCAGTACTTC | CASSQDHNSGRSSYEQYF
. | TRBJ2-1 | TRBV14 | . | TGTGCCAGCAGCTCCGACAGGAACAATGAGCAGTTCTTC | CASSSDRNNEQFF
. | TRBJ2-2 | TRBV11-2 | . | TGTGCCAGCAGCCCGACAGGCACCGGGGAGCTGTTTTTT | CASSPTGTGELFF
. | TRBJ1-5 | TRBV7-8 | . | TGTGCCAGCAGCTTAGACAGGGTCGGCGCGCGAAAGGATCAGCCCCAGCATTTT | CASSLDRVGARKDQPQHF
. | TRBJ1-2 | TRBV20-1 | . | TGCAGTCCATGGACAGTCTATGGCTACACCTTC | CSPWTVYGYTF
. | TRBJ2-5 | TRBV15 | . | TGTGCCACCAGCAGAGGAGAAAAGGGGTACCAAGAGACCCAGTACTTC | CATSRGEKGYQETQYF
. | TRBJ1-3 | TRBV4-1 | . | TGCGCCAGCAGCCAAGATCGGGAACATTTAGAGGGAAACACCATATATTTT | CASSQDREHLEGNTIYF
. | TRBJ2-5 | TRBV5-8 | . | TGTGCCAGCAGCTCCTACAGGGGAGGAGAGACCCAGTACTTC | CASSSYRGGETQYF
. | TRBJ2-7 | TRBV4-3 | . | TGCGCCAGCAGCCAATCCCCCTCGGTGCGGGGCGGGGATGACTACGAGCAGTACTTC | CASSQSPSVRGGDDYEQYF
. | TRBJ2-5 | TRBV5-4 | TRBD2 | TGTGCCAGCAGCTTGGTTGGCGGGGGTTCAAGGGGAGAGACCCAGTACTTC | CASSLVGGGSRGETQYF
few | TRBJ1-6 | TRBV25-1 | . | TGTGCCAGCAGTGAACCACGGAGTGGAGAGGGTAAACCCCTCCACTTT | CASSEPRSGEGKPLHF
few | TRBJ2-1 | TRBV19 | . | TGTGCCTCGGGACTCTACAATGAGCAGTTCTTC | CASGLYNEQFF
. | TRBJ2-5 | TRBV6-5 | . | TGTGCCAGCAGTTGGTCGGAGCTCCAAGAGACCCAGTACTTC | CASSWSELQETQYF
. | TRBJ2-7 | TRBV4-3 | TRBD2 | TGCGCCAGCAGCCAAGAGAGTCGGGAGGACTACGAGCAGTACTTC | CASSQESREDYEQYF
few | TRBJ2-7 | TRBV28 | TRBD1 | TGTGCCAGCAGAAAACATCGGACAGGGGGCTACGAGCAGTACTTC | CASRKHRTGGYEQYF
. | TRBJ2-6 | TRBV30 | . | TGTGCCTGGAGTGGCGCCGGGTCTTTCTCTGGGGCCAACGTCCTGACTTTC | CAWSGAGSFSGANVLTF
. | TRBJ2-7 | TRBV30 | TRBD2 | TGTGCCTGGAGTGTCGGGGCGGGAGAGTCCTACGAGCAGTACTTC | CAWSVGAGESYEQYF
few | TRBJ1-6 | TRBV6-6 | . | TGTGCCAGCACCCTGGGACATCGAAATTCACCCCTCCACTTT | CASTLGHRNSPLHF
. | TRBJ2-5 | TRBV14 | TRBD1 | TGTGCCAGCAGCAACCGGGACAGGGGGAGGGAGACCCAGTACTTC | CASSNRDRGRETQYF
. | TRBJ1-3 | TRBV11-2 | . | TGTGCCAGCAGCTTAGTACGAACATTCGGAAACACCATATATTTT | CASSLVRTFGNTIYF
. | TRBJ1-1 | TRBV4-3 | . | TGCGCCAGCAGCCAAGATGGGACAATTGAGACTGAAGCTTTCTTT | CASSQDGTIETEAFF
. | TRBJ2-3 | TRBV7-2 | TRBD1 | TGTGCCAGCAGCTCCGACGGAGGGGAGGACAGGGGGCCAGATACGCAGTATTTT | CASSSDGGEDRGPDTQYF
. | TRBJ2-7 | TRBV27 | . | TGTGCCAGCAGTTTGGGGCCAAACTACGAGCAGTACTTC | CASSLGPNYEQYF
. | TRBJ2-7 | TRBV5-6 | TRBD1 | TGTGCCAGCAGCTTGGGACCCCCGACAGGGTTAATATCCTACGAGCAGTACTTC | CASSLGPPTGLISYEQYF
. | TRBJ1-2 | TRBV5-3 | . | TGTGCCAGAAGCTCAAGGGGGAATGGCTACACCTTC | CARSSRGNGYTF
. | TRBJ2-6 | TRBV5-1 | . | TGCGCCAGCAGCTTGGTGGCCAGGGAAAGCTCTGGGGCCAACGTCCTGACTTTC | CASSLVARESSGANVLTF
. | TRBJ1-1 | TRBV20-1 | . | TGCAGTGCCAGACGTAAGCGAGCTTTCTTT | CSARRKRAFF
. | TRBJ1-2 | TRBV7-2 | . | TGTGCCAGCAGCCGAGACGCAGGGAATGGCTACACCTTC | CASSRDAGNGYTF
. | TRBJ2-7 | TRBV5-5 | TRBD1 | TGTGCCAGCAGCCCCTCCGGGACAGATCCCTACGAGCAGTACTTC | CASSPSGTDPYEQYF
. | TRBJ1-5 | TRBV6-5 | . | TGTGCCAGCAGTTATTTTAGTCTTAGCAATCAGCCCCAGCATTTT | CASSYFSLSNQPQHF
. | TRBJ2-5 | TRBV4-1 | . | TGCGCCAGCAGCCAAGGCCCACCGGGGGGCCAGGAGGAGACCCAGTACTTC | CASSQGPPGGQEETQYF
. | TRBJ1-5 | TRBV5-4 | . | TGTGCCAGCAGCCTCCGACAGGGCAATCAGCCCCAGCATTTT | CASSLRQGNQPQHF
. | TRBJ2-7 | TRBV4-2 | . | TGTGCCAGCAGCCAAGAATTGGCCGCGGCCCGTGACGAGCAGTACTTC | CASSQELAAARDEQYF
. | TRBJ2-7 | TRBV14 | TRBD1 | TGTGCCAGCGGCTCGGGACAGGGGGCGGTCTACGAGCAGTACTTC | CASGSGQGAVYEQYF
. | TRBJ1-5 | TRBV28 | TRBD1 | TGTGCCAGCTCCCCAGGGGGGAGCAATCAGCCCCAGCATTTT | CASSPGGSNQPQHF
. | TRBJ2-7 | TRBV4-3 | TRBD2 | TGCGCCAGCAGCCAAGAACGTGGGACTAGCGATTCCTACGAGCAGTACTTC | CASSQERGTSDSYEQYF
. | TRBJ2-7 | TRBV7-2 | . | TGTGCCAGCAGCTTAGTTCTAGGCAACGAGCAGTACTTC | CASSLVLGNEQYF
. | TRBJ1-5 | TRBV4-3 | . | TGCGCCAGCAGCCCAGACAGGTCCCATCAGCCCCAGCATTTT | CASSPDRSHQPQHF
. | TRBJ1-6 | TRBV16 | . | TGTGCCAGCAGCCATACCCACGAGACCTATAATTCACCCCTCCACTTT | CASSHTHETYNSPLHF
. | TRBJ1-2 | TRBV4-3 | TRBD1 | TGCGCCAGCAGCCAAGAACCGGGACAGGAAACCTCTAACTATGGCTACACCTTC | CASSQEPGQETSNYGYTF
. | TRBJ1-2 | TRBV28 | . | TGTGCCAGCAGTTTCGAGACAGATGGCTACACCTTC | CASSFETDGYTF
. | TRBJ1-5 | TRBV27 | . | TGTGCCAGCAGTTTATCAGGGCAGGGGTATCAGCCCCAGCATTTT | CASSLSGQGYQPQHF
few | TRBJ2-3 | TRBV13 | TRBD2 | TGTGCCAGCAGTTTAGCGGGGGAGGCAGATACGCAGTATTTT | CASSLAGEADTQYF
. | TRBJ2-3 | TRBV6-6 | . | TGTGCCAGCACCCTACCCCCCCCTCTAGATACGCAGTATTTT | CASTLPPPLDTQYF
. | TRBJ1-1 | TRBV6-5 | . | TGTGCCAGCTACGGGATAAAGGTAGCTTTCTTT | CASYGIKVAFF
. | TRBJ1-5 | TRBV7-2 | TRBD1 | TGTGCCAGCAGCTCCGACAGGGGTGGCAATCAGCCCCAGCATTTT | CASSSDRGGNQPQHF
. | TRBJ1-5 | TRBV11-3 | TRBD1 | TGTGCCAGCAGCTTAGAAGCGAGTAGGGACAGGTTCTATAGCAATCAGCCCCAGCATTTT | CASSLEASRDRFYSNQPQHF
. | TRBJ1-6 | TRBV7-9 | TRBD1 | TGTGCCAGCAGCAATAGACAGGGGGAACGGAATTCACCCCTCCACTTT | CASSNRQGERNSPLHF
. | TRBJ2-5 | TRBV5-1 | . | TGCGCCAGCAGCCAGTCAGTCGGGGGCCAAGAGACCCAGTACTTC | CASSQSVGGQETQYF
. | TRBJ1-1 | TRBV28 | . | TGTGCCAGCAGTTTCCGGGGTAGATCCACGAACACTGAAGCTTTCTTT | CASSFRGRSTNTEAFF
. | TRBJ1-2 | TRBV5-1 | . | TGCGCCAGCAGACCCAGGGGCGAGCACTATGGCTACACCTTC | CASRPRGEHYGYTF
. | TRBJ2-3 | TRBV5-4 | . | TGTGCCAGCAGCCAACTCAGCACAGATACGCAGTATTTT | CASSQLSTDTQYF
. | TRBJ1-4 | TRBV28 | . | TGTGCCAGCAGTTTACGACTCGATGAAAAACTGTTTTTT | CASSLRLDEKLFF
. | TRBJ2-5 | TRBV21-1 | . | TGTGCCAGCAGCAATACAGGGGAACAAGAGACCCAGTACTTC | CASSNTGEQETQYF
. | TRBJ1-2 | TRBV6-1 | . | TGTGCCAGCAGTGAAGAGCCCAGGGGCCCTATCTATGGCTACACCTTC | CASSEEPRGPIYGYTF
. | TRBJ2-5 | TRBV19 | TRBD2 | TGTGCCAGTAGTGGGCGGGAGGGCCGATTTCCGATTGAAGAGACCCAGTACTTC | CASSGREGRFPIEETQYF